Listed below are T cell receptor beta chains from one sample, sequenced in a study of molecular identifiers for immune sequencing clone quantification. MiXCR was run by TCRdb on the PCR reads, yielding one entry per CDR3 protein. The repertoire consists of approximately 670,000 distinct CDR3 sequences, with 15% to 20% occurring once and the leading ten covering 0.85%. Sequenced: naive CD8+ T cells from blood, with Jurkat cell RNA spiked in. These TCRs come from a human donor in good health. Some libraries in this study had Jurkat cell RNA spiked in. CDR3s leave out the opening cysteine and the closing phenylalanine or tryptophan. The order of the fields is clone size, J gene, V gene, D gene, CDR3 protein. D genes are given only for firm matches. Size values are once, few and many counts, or a class for expanded clones, and some rows have none.

few,TRBJ2-2,TRBV29-1,TRBD2,SVGTSGATGELF
NA,TRBJ2-5,TRBV4-3,NA,ASSQGSGPQETQY
NA,TRBJ1-6,TRBV13,NA,ASSTGVTGTRSPLH
few,TRBJ2-5,TRBV27,NA,ASSTRTEQETQY
many,TRBJ2-5,TRBV2,NA,ASSEEVQETQY
many,TRBJ1-1,TRBV11-2,NA,ASSRLNTEAF
NA,TRBJ2-1,TRBV12-3/TRBV12-4,TRBD1,ASLRTGAANEQF
many,TRBJ2-7,TRBV19,NA,ASSITPLTYEQY
many,TRBJ1-1,TRBV10-3,NA,AISEMKNTEAF
NA,TRBJ2-7,TRBV16,NA,ASSQWLSREAHEQY
few,TRBJ1-1,TRBV4-1,TRBD1,ASSRVGVQGAVEAF
NA,TRBJ1-6,TRBV7-6,NA,ASSTRQDNNSPLH
NA,TRBJ2-6,TRBV19,NA,ASRLSSGANVLT
few,TRBJ2-7,TRBV7-9,NA,ASSLEPFKQY
NA,TRBJ2-3,TRBV24-1,NA,AASEDSTDTQY
many,TRBJ2-1,TRBV6-5,TRBD2,ASSSGGGANEQF
few,TRBJ2-3,TRBV19,TRBD2,ASSLTSGGANTQY
NA,TRBJ2-7,TRBV3-1,NA,ASSQEFLSYEQY
NA,TRBJ2-1,TRBV29-1,TRBD1,GVRGTGFEQF
many,TRBJ1-5,TRBV4-3,NA,ASSQDWGTSNQPQH
many,TRBJ1-5,TRBV6-2/TRBV6-3,TRBD1,ASSYETGGAGQPQH
many,TRBJ2-4,TRBV5-1,TRBD1,ASSNPGQGLIGDIQY
many,TRBJ1-1,TRBV29-1,NA,SVADWGVAEAF
many,TRBJ2-3,TRBV19,NA,ASSMTGLADTQY
many,TRBJ2-3,TRBV4-1,TRBD2,ASSPKRGGVGDTQY
many,TRBJ2-3,TRBV7-2,NA,ASSLISADTQY
NA,TRBJ2-7,TRBV21-1,NA,ASSNGTAQSSYEQY
NA,TRBJ2-3,TRBV19,NA,ASSMLGPKWGTDAQY
NA,TRBJ1-2,TRBV9,NA,ASSVTQGLSYGYT
few,TRBJ2-7,TRBV27,NA,ASRGYNSYEQY
NA,TRBJ1-1,TRBV19,NA,ASSMGGPRTEAF
NA,TRBJ2-7,TRBV27,TRBD2,ASSPTGLATYEQY
few,TRBJ2-3,TRBV11-2,NA,ASSISSSTDTQY
NA,TRBJ2-7,TRBV12-3/TRBV12-4,TRBD2,ASSWSGGDYEQY
few,TRBJ1-5,TRBV4-1,NA,ASSQLQGQPQH
NA,TRBJ2-2,TRBV7-6,TRBD2,ASSPTSGGINGELF
many,TRBJ2-5,TRBV29-1,NA,SVTDPGGTQY
many,TRBJ1-2,TRBV4-3,TRBD1,ASSQDRGTGGRGYT
many,TRBJ2-1,TRBV29-1,NA,SVETVNYNEQF
many,TRBJ1-2,TRBV19,NA,ASRARDPNYGYT
few,TRBJ2-7,TRBV21-1,NA,ASSNVGKLDEQY
NA,TRBJ2-3,TRBV7-9,NA,ASSSPWGDTQY
many,TRBJ1-4,TRBV7-2,NA,ASSIEATNEKLF
many,TRBJ2-7,TRBV3-1,NA,ASSQYYGRSEQY
many,TRBJ1-3,TRBV12-3/TRBV12-4,NA,ASSRGNTIY
many,TRBJ1-1,TRBV16,NA,ASSQSGNTEAF
many,TRBJ2-7,TRBV15,TRBD2,ATSGLTTDGGLAGGLEQY
few,TRBJ1-5,TRBV21-1,NA,ASIDRETFQPQH
many,TRBJ2-3,TRBV7-9,TRBD2,ASSPPSGRATDTQY
many,TRBJ1-5,TRBV6-5,TRBD1,ASSSGTGVGQPQH
many,TRBJ2-1,TRBV7-9,NA,ASSGGRYNEQF
NA,TRBJ2-7,TRBV10-3,NA,AISDVQAAYEQY
many,TRBJ2-3,TRBV30,TRBD2,AWSGRAGLADTDTQY
NA,TRBJ1-2,TRBV18,TRBD1,ASTTGQGALFYGYT
many,TRBJ2-3,TRBV4-3,NA,ASSQDRGRYTQY